What follows is one TCR beta chain and its context. Its matching antigen is unknown. Assay: immunoSEQ multiplex PCR; the TCRdb copy retains only in-frame clones and omits some. The table lists 84,000 or so clones, more than 70% of them singletons. The data were obtained in a study of T cell responses to AZD1222 COVID-19 vaccine. Study-wide context: Pooled samples include second doses given at about 4 or 12 weeks. Study-wide results and limits: Two doses of AZD1222 preceded a rise in Spike-specific TCR breadth and depth. Sampling captured repertoires only after the peak T cell response. White British people made up most donors, females outnumbered males, and clonal diversity was possibly underestimated.

CDR1 SGHVS and CDR2 FQNEAQ come from the germline V gene. V lost 5 bases to trimming and J lost 8 bases, with 18 bases between them. The CDR3 sequence is 15 residues long. This chain uses TRBV7-8 with TRBJ1-4, with D possibly being TRBD1 (5 bases). The sequence was obtained from an adult in good health. The sample here was peripheral blood, taken on day 0 of AZD1222 vaccination. The CDR3 DNA is TGTGCCAGCAGCCGGAACAGGAATTCAGGAGAAAAACTGTTTTTT. Its protein is CASSRNRNSGEKLFF.